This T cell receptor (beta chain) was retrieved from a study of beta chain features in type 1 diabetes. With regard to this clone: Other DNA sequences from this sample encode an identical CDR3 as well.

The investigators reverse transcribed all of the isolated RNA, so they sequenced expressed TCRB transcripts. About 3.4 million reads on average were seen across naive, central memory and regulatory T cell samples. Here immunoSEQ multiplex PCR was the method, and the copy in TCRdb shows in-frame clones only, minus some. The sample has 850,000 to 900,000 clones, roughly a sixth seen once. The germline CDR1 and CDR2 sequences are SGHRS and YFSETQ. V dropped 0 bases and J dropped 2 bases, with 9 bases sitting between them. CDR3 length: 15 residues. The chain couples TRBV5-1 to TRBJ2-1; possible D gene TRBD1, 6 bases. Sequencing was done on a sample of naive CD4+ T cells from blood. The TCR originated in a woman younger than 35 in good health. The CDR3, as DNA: TGCGCCAGCAGCTTGGTTCAGGGGACCTACAATGAGCAGTTCTTC. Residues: CASSLVQGTYNEQFF.